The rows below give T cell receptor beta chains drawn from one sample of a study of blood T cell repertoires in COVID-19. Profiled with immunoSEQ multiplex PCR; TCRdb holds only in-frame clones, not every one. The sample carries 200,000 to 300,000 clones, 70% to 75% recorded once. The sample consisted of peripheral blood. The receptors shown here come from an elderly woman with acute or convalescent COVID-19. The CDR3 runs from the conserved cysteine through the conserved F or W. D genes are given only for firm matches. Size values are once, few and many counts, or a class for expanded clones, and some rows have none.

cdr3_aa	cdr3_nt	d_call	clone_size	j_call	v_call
CASSNGLAGVTDTQYF	TGTGCCAGCAGCAACGGACTAGCGGGAGTCACAGATACGCAGTATTTT	TRBD2	NA	TRBJ2-3	TRBV11-2
CASSPQSDSPQHF	TGTGCCAGCTCACCACAAAGCGACAGTCCCCAGCATTTT	NA	NA	TRBJ1-5	TRBV18
CASSTRDSINYGYTF	TGTGCCAGCAGTACCCGGGACAGCATAAACTATGGCTACACCTTC	TRBD1	NA	TRBJ1-2	TRBV6-5
CASPSRGQNTGELFF	TGTGCCAGCCCCTCTAGGGGTCAGAACACCGGGGAGCTGTTTTTT	NA	NA	TRBJ2-2	TRBV2
CASSLTPGGQGASYNSPLHF	TGTGCCAGCAGTTTGACCCCCGGGGGGCAGGGGGCCTCCTATAATTCACCCCTCCACTTT	TRBD1	NA	TRBJ1-6	TRBV27
CASSPIKAGEGYTF	TGTGCCAGCTCACCAATCAAGGCAGGGGAAGGCTACACCTTC	NA	NA	TRBJ1-2	TRBV18
CASSLGAGTVQTGELFF	TGTGCCAGCAGCTTAGGAGCCGGGACTGTCCAAACCGGGGAGCTGTTTTTT	NA	NA	TRBJ2-2	TRBV7-6
CASSSPPRGGGYTF	TGTGCCAGCAGTTCCCCCCCCCGGGGGGGAGGCTACACCTTC	NA	NA	TRBJ1-2	TRBV27
CASRGQGMAPYEQYF	TGTGCCAGCCGTGGGCAGGGGATGGCTCCCTACGAGCAGTACTTC	NA	many	TRBJ2-7	TRBV27
CASSLAGLPNEQFF	TGTGCCAGCAGCTTAGCGGGACTCCCAAATGAGCAGTTCTTC	NA	NA	TRBJ2-1	TRBV11-2
CASSERERGAIPSTDTQYF	TGTGCCAGCAGTGAAAGGGAGCGGGGGGCTATCCCTAGCACAGATACGCAGTATTTT	TRBD2	NA	TRBJ2-3	TRBV6-1
CASSQPGLAKNIQYF	TGCGCCAGCAGCCAGCCGGGATTAGCCAAAAACATTCAGTACTTC	NA	NA	TRBJ2-4	TRBV4-1
CAISEPMGQQETQYF	TGTGCCATCAGTGAGCCGATGGGACAGCAAGAGACCCAGTACTTC	TRBD1	NA	TRBJ2-5	TRBV10-3
CATKAGVEETQYF	TGTGCCACAAAAGCGGGAGTTGAGGAGACCCAGTACTTC	TRBD2	few	TRBJ2-5	TRBV10-3
CASSRQDNYEQYF	TGTGCCAGCAGCCGCCAAGACAACTACGAGCAGTACTTC	NA	once	TRBJ2-7	TRBV3-1/TRBV3-2
CAITRRGAGDNEQFF	TGTGCCATCACTCGACGGGGGGCTGGGGACAATGAGCAGTTCTTC	NA	NA	TRBJ2-1	TRBV10-3
CASSIQGPTFF	TGTGCCAGCAGCATACAGGGACCGACTTTCTTT	NA	NA	TRBJ1-1	TRBV11-2
CASTGTSGDNEQFF	TGTGCCAGCACCGGGACTAGCGGGGACAATGAGCAGTTCTTC	TRBD2	NA	TRBJ2-1	TRBV9
CASSYSSRGWDEQFF	TGTGCCAGCAGTTACTCTTCTCGGGGGTGGGATGAGCAGTTCTTC	NA	NA	TRBJ2-1	TRBV6-5
CASSAGAPSLTNTGELFF	TGTGCCAGCAGTGCTGGGGCACCCAGCCTCACGAACACCGGGGAGCTGTTTTTT	NA	NA	TRBJ2-2	TRBV2
CASSEAGRVGNYGYTF	TGTGCCAGCAGTGAAGCGGGCAGGGTAGGGAACTATGGCTACACCTTC	NA	NA	TRBJ1-2	TRBV6-1
CASRGSYNSPLHF	TGTGCCAGCAGGGGCAGCTATAATTCACCCCTCCACTTT	NA	NA	TRBJ1-6	TRBV6-5
CASSIRGRGLGNTIYF	TGTGCCAGTAGTATACGGGGCAGGGGGCTTGGAAACACCATATATTTT	TRBD1	NA	TRBJ1-3	TRBV19
CASNLYRDSYSVVGNTIYF	TGTGCCAGCAACTTATATCGGGACAGCTATTCGGTAGTTGGAAACACCATATATTTT	TRBD1	NA	TRBJ1-3	TRBV7-9
CASSSGQGNTGELFF	TGTGCCAGCTCATCGGGACAGGGGAACACCGGGGAGCTGTTTTTT	TRBD1	NA	TRBJ2-2	TRBV18
CASGRGVATGYTF	TGTGCCAGCGGGCGGGGAGTTGCAACTGGCTACACCTTC	NA	NA	TRBJ1-2	TRBV3-1/TRBV3-2
CASSEVPEKQFF	TGTGCCAGTAGTGAGGTACCGGAGAAGCAGTTCTTC	NA	few	TRBJ2-1	TRBV19
CASSIGVTSGNTIYF	TGTGCCAGTAGTATCGGGGTGACCTCTGGAAACACCATATATTTT	NA	NA	TRBJ1-3	TRBV19
CASSLRPGISGNTIYF	TGTGCCAGCAGCCTCAGACCCGGGATCTCTGGAAACACCATATATTTT	NA	once	TRBJ1-3	TRBV7-9
CASSPPGTDTQYF	TGTGCCAGCAGCCCCCCGGGCACAGATACGCAGTATTTT	NA	NA	TRBJ2-3	TRBV11-3
CASKFLDRGNTEAFF	TGTGCCAGTAAGTTTTTGGACCGGGGGAACACTGAAGCTTTCTTT	NA	NA	TRBJ1-1	TRBV19
CASSPGQSNYGYTF	TGTGCCAGCAGTCCGGGACAGTCTAACTATGGCTACACCTTC	TRBD1	NA	TRBJ1-2	TRBV6-5
CASSVVDGGDSSYNEQFF	TGTGCCAGCAGCGTAGTAGATGGGGGCGACAGCTCCTACAATGAGCAGTTCTTC	NA	few	TRBJ2-1	TRBV9
CASTPPWGQGASVELFF	TGTGCCAGTACCCCCCCTTGGGGACAGGGGGCGTCTGTGGAGCTGTTTTTT	TRBD1	few	TRBJ2-2	TRBV19
CASSRRSGVVDTGELFF	TGTGCCAGCAGCCGTCGTAGCGGGGTGGTTGACACCGGGGAGCTGTTTTTT	TRBD2	once	TRBJ2-2	TRBV3-1/TRBV3-2
CASSPLTGFEAFF	TGTGCCAGCTCACCATTGACAGGTTTCGAAGCTTTCTTT	NA	NA	TRBJ1-1	TRBV18
CASSPTGGFYEQYF	TGTGCCAGCTCACCAACAGGGGGCTTTTACGAGCAGTACTTC	TRBD1	NA	TRBJ2-7	TRBV18
CASSAHGGRNTEAFF	TGTGCCAGCAGCGCCCACGGGGGGAGGAACACTGAAGCTTTCTTT	NA	NA	TRBJ1-1	TRBV3-1/TRBV3-2
CASRTAGTGNTIYF	TGTGCCAGTAGGACAGCGGGTACTGGAAACACCATATATTTT	NA	NA	TRBJ1-3	TRBV19
CASSMDRGGTEAFF	TGCGCCAGCAGCATGGACAGGGGGGGAACTGAAGCTTTCTTT	TRBD1	NA	TRBJ1-1	TRBV5-1
CASSGPLQGAEAFF	TGTGCCAGCAGTGGCCCCTTACAGGGTGCTGAAGCTTTCTTT	NA	NA	TRBJ1-1	TRBV2
CASSRSSGANTGELFF	TGCGCCAGCAGCCGCTCTAGCGGGGCGAACACCGGGGAGCTGTTTTTT	TRBD2	NA	TRBJ2-2	TRBV4-3
CASSQEIPEISKYYGYTF	TGCGCCAGCAGCCAAGAAATCCCCGAGATTTCGAAATACTATGGCTACACCTTC	NA	NA	TRBJ1-2	TRBV4-3
CASTRGNYGYTF	TGTGCCAGCACGCGAGGGAACTATGGCTACACCTTC	NA	NA	TRBJ1-2	TRBV3-1/TRBV3-2
CASSPLAGGSDTQYF	TGTGCCAGCAGCCCCCTAGCGGGGGGGTCAGATACGCAGTATTTT	TRBD2	few	TRBJ2-3	TRBV7-3
CASARGNSPLHF	TGTGCCAGCGCAAGGGGTAATTCACCCCTCCACTTT	NA	NA	TRBJ1-6	TRBV3-1/TRBV3-2
CAIRKTGSYGYTF	TGTGCCATACGGAAAACAGGGAGCTATGGCTACACCTTC	NA	once	TRBJ1-2	TRBV19
CASSLSARGGGYGYTF	TGTGCCAGCAGTTTATCCGCCCGTGGGGGGGGCTATGGCTACACCTTC	NA	NA	TRBJ1-2	TRBV27
CASSFGRAFPGELFF	TGTGCCAGCAGCTTTGGGAGGGCCTTCCCCGGGGAGCTGTTTTTT	TRBD2	NA	TRBJ2-2	TRBV5-6